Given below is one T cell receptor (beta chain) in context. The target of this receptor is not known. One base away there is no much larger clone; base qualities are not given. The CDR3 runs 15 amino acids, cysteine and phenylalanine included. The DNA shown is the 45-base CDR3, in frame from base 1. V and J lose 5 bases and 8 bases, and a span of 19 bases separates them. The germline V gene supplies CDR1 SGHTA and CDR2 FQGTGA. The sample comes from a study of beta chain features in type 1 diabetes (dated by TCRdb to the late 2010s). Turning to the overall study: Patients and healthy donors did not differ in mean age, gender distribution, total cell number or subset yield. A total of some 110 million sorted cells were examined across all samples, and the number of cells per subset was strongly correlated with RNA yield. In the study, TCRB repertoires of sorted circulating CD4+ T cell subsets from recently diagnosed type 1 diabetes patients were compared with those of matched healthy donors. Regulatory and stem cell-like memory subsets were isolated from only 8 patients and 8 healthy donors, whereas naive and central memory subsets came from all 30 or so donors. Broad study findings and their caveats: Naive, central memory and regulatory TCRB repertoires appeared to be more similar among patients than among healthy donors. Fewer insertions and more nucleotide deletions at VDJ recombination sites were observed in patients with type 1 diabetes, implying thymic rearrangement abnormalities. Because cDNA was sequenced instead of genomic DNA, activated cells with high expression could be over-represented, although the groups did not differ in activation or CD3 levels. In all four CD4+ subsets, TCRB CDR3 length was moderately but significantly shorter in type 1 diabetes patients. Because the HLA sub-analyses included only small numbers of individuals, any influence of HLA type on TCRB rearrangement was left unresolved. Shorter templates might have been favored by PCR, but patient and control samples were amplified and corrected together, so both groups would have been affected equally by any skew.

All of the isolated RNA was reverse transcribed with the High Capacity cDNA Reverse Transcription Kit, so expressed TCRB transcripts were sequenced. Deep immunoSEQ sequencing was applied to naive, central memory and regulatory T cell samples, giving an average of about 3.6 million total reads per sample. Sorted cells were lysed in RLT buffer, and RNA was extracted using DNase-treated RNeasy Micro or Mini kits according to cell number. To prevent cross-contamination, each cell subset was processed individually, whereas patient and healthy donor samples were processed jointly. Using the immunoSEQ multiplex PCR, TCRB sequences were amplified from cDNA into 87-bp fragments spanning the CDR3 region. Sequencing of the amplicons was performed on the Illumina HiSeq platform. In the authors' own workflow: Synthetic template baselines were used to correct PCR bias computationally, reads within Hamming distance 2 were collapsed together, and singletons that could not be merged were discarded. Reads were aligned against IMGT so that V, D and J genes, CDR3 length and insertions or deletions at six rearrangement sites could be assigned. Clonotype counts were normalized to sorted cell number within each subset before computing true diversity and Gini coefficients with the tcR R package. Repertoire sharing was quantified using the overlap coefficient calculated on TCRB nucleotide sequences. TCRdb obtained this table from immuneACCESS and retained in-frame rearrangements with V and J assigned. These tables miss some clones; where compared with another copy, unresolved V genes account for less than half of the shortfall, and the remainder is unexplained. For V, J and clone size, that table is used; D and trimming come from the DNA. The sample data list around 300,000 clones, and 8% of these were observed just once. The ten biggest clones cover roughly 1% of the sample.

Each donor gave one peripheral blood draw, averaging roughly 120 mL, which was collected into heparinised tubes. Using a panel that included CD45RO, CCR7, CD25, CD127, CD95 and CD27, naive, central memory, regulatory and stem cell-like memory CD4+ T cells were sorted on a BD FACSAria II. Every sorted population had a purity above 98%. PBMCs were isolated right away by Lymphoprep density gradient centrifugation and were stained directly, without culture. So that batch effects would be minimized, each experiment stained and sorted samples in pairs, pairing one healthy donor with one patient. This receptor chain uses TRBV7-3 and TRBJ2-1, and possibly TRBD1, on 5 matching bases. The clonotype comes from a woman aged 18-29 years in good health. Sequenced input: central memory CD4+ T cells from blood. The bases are TGTGCCAGCAGCCTCACAGGCGTTAGGGTGGATGAGCAGTTCTTC. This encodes CASSLTGVRVDEQFF.